The 9 T cell receptor beta chains listed next were all sequenced from one sample in a study of tumor-infiltrating lymphocytes in primary liver carcinoma. Total RNA and DNA came together from approximately 22-30 mg of bulk tissue without cell sorting. cDNA specific to TCR beta was made from roughly 500 ng of total RNA, with a constant-region primer employed for priming. ARM-PCR was slightly modified, and three nested multiplex PCR rounds with it gave rise to the TCR beta libraries. Two initial PCR rounds of approximately 10 cycles each paired TRBV1-TRBV30 forward primers with a C-beta reverse primer. TCRdb fed the multiplex PCR reads into MiXCR, producing one record per CDR3 protein. The sample gives tens of thousands of distinct CDR3 sequences, approximately 77% of which show up once; about 32% is in the top ten. The sample taken for sequencing was liver tumor tissue from sampling region 5. This sample's subset: tumor region T5, tumor centre. All receptors derive from a woman in her twenties or thirties with primary liver carcinoma and hepatitis B virus infection.

In its sample, this clonotype was seen once. A read error may produce the germline difference seen at one junction end. The J gene is TRBJ1-1, the V gene TRBV28, with D uncertain. The CDR3 is 11 amino acids. Germline V CDR1 and CDR2: MDHEN, SYDVKM. The CDR3 sequence: CANSIRVEAIF. In nucleotides, the CDR3 is TGTGCCAATAGTATAAGGGTTGAAGCTATCTTT.

This clonotype was counted a few times. A read error may produce the germline difference seen at one junction end. J is TRBJ2-1 and V is TRBV5-4, with D tentatively TRBD1 (6 bases). CDR1 is SGHNT and CDR2 is YYREEE in the germline V gene (reference sequence). The CDR3 is 15 amino acids. In nucleotides, the CDR3 is TGTGCCAGCAGCTTCACAGGGTTGGGGAAGAATGAGCAGCTCTTC. Translation: CASSFTGLGKNEQLF. Filled out from reference TRBV5-4 and TRBJ2-1, the complete variable domain reads ETGVTQSPTHLIKTRGQQVTLRCSSQSGHNTVSWYQQALGQGPQFIFQYYREEENGRGNFPPRFSGLQFPNYSSELNVNALELDDSALYLCASSFTGLGKNEQLFGPGTRLTVL.

A remark on this clonotype: This may stem from a read error, because a much larger clone lies one nucleotide away. The chain employs TRBV20-1 and TRBJ1-4; possible D gene TRBD1, 5 bases. The germline gives CDR1 DFQATT, CDR2 SNEGSKA (reference sequence). The CDR3 runs 13 residues. The CDR3 DNA is TGCAATGCTAGAATATCCGGGGGAGAAAAACTGTTTTTT. Protein: CNARISGGEKLFF.

In the case of this clonotype: One end of the junction varies from germline; a read error may be responsible. The chain links TRBV12-3 or TRBV12-4 to TRBJ2-5; possible D gene TRBD2, 5 bases. The CDR3 covers 15 residues. The CDR3, as DNA: TGTGCCAGCAGCACCTATCCCGGGAACGAAGAGACCCAGTATTTC. Amino acid sequence: CASSTYPGNEETQYF.

A remark on this clonotype: Its ends do not fully match the called genes, so a read error is possible. The CDR3 bases are TGTAGGGTTGGCTCGTCTGCCAAAGAGATCCAGTACTTC. The encoded protein is CRVGSSAKEIQYF. The chain combines TRBV29-1 with TRBJ2-5; D not resolved. CDR1 is SQVTM, CDR2 ANQGSEA, per germline. The CDR3 extends over 13 amino acids.

This clonotype is deemed medium-sized (0.01 to 0.1%). V gene TRBV24-1 combines with J gene TRBJ2-6; D assignment may be TRBD1 or TRBD2 (5 bases each). The CDR3 has 13 residues. Germline V gene lookup returns CDR1 KGHDR and CDR2 SFDVKD. V was cut by 7 bases and J by 4 bases, with 7 bases left in between. CDR3 loop: CATRGDGANVLTF. The CDR3 DNA follows: TGTGCCACCAGAGGGGACGGGGCCAACGTCCTGACTTTC.

Regarding this clonotype: One end of the junction does not line up with germline, which may come from a read error. The gene calls are TRBV11-2 and TRBJ2-7; D not resolved. The CDR3 is 13 residues long. Per the germline V gene, CDR1 is SGHAT and CDR2 is FQNNGV. CDR3 sequence (DNA): TGTGCCAGCACCCCCTCGAATACTGGCGAGCACTACTTC. Protein: CASTPSNTGEHYF. Full variable domain (remainder filled in from reference TRBV11-2 and TRBJ2-7): EAGVAQSPRYKIIEKRQSVAFWCNPISGHATLYWYQQILGQGPKLLIQFQNNGVVDDSQLPKDRFSAERLKGVDSTLKIQPAKLEDSAVYLCASTPSNTGEHYFGPGTRLTVT.

This chain links TRBV28 with TRBJ2-5; tentative D call: TRBD2 (5 bases). The CDR3 is 14 amino acids. V was pared by 4 bases and J by 5 bases, with 14 bases between. Germline V gives CDR1 MDHEN, CDR2 SYDVKM. CDR3 region: CASSYPECGETQYF. The CDR3 DNA is TGTGCCAGCAGTTACCCAGAGTGCGGGGAGACCCAGTACTTC.

To note about this clonotype: A read error may produce the germline difference seen at one junction end. The chain joins TRBV7-9 to TRBJ1-1; tentatively, D is TRBD1 (5 bases). This CDR3 is built from 16 residues. Per germline, CDR1 SEHNR and CDR2 FQNEAQ (reference sequence). CDR3 region: CASIPTPGQMNTEALF. The CDR3 region has the DNA TGTGCCAGCATCCCTACCCCCGGACAAATGAACACTGAAGCTCTCTTT.